The text below deals with one TCR beta chain. There is no known antigen for this receptor. The record has no base qualities; no much larger clone is one base away. In the germline V gene (reference sequence), CDR1 corresponds to LNHDA and CDR2 to SQIVND. Counted from cysteine to phenylalanine, this CDR3 has 18 amino acids. Kept here is only the CDR3 DNA, which spans 54 bases and is read in frame from base 1. The germline V end is reduced by 5 bases and the J end by 2 bases; junction bases left unmatched: 15. This sample was included in a study of liver allograft versus peripheral blood T cells (TCRdb year 2020). Study-level background: The study compared the T cell receptor repertoires present in transplanted livers with the repertoires present in the peripheral blood of liver transplant recipients.

Instrument on record: Illumina MiSeq. TCRdb reanalyzed the raw reads on its own, using fastp at Q25 for trimming and MiXCR for clone calling, and kept in-frame beta chains. Here each entry gathers all rows of one CDR3 protein and keeps the most common genes and DNA. The sample table lists 5,000 or so distinct CDR3 sequences, around 17% of them with a count of one. Of the sample, approximately 54% is held by the ten largest clones. The full study reports these points: According to the report, the T cell receptor repertoires detected in peripheral blood were different from the repertoires found inside liver allografts.

The chain employs TRBV19 and TRBJ1-2, with 9 middle bases fitting TRBD1. This clonotype was sampled from a human patient who had a liver transplant. Once a transplant has taken place, some T cells may be donor derived. CDR3 protein: CASSARPGTGQWNYGYTF. The DNA is as follows: TGTGCCAGTAGTGCCCGTCCCGGGACAGGGCAGTGGAACTATGGCTACACCTTC.